The clone carrying this T cell receptor (beta chain) has just a few counts. V was trimmed by 3 bases and J by 2 bases, leaving 15 bases between them. This CDR3 is built from 16 residues. CDR1 MNHNS and CDR2 SASEGT come from the germline V gene. From the PCR reads, TCRdb called clonotypes with MiXCR, one entry per CDR3 protein. This table holds around 480,000 distinct CDR3 sequences, about a fifth found once. These data originate in a study of molecular identifiers for immune sequencing clone quantification. The TCR was taken from a human donor in good health. Some libraries in this study had Jurkat cell RNA spiked in. J is TRBJ2-3 and V is TRBV6-1, with D maybe TRBD2 (5 bases). Sequenced: naive CD8+ T cells from blood, with Jurkat cell RNA spiked in. Stated subset: FACS-sorted CD8+CD4-CCR7+CD45RA+ naive T cells. The CDR3 nucleotides read TGTGCCAGCAGTGATCTGGTGAGAGGGTCCACAGATACGCAGTATTTT. It specifies CASSDLVRGSTDTQYF.